The 6 T cell receptor beta chains reported below all come from one sample, sequenced in a study of T cells in Graves' hyperthyroidism and ophthalmopathy. Using RNA transcripts as the source, TCR beta CDR3 regions were amplified. Primed by the HTBI set, a first-round RT-PCR was run on the TCR CDR3. Each CDR3 protein is one row after TCRdb ran MiXCR on the multiplex PCR reads. The sample has over 550,000 distinct CDR3 sequences, approximately 15% seen once; the top ten hold approximately 20%. What was sequenced was blood. These receptor sequences come from a young woman with Graves' hyperthyroidism.

Ten or more counts support this clonotype. J is TRBJ1-2 and V is TRBV12-3 or TRBV12-4; D gene ambiguous. This CDR3 contains 15 residues. Trimming left V 1 base short and J 8 bases short, with 17 bases between. CDR3 in amino acids: CASSLGPGDLWGYTF. In nucleotides, the CDR3 is TGTGCCAGCAGTTTAGGTCCCGGAGACCTCTGGGGCTACACCTTC.

This clonotype showed up many times. The V and J genes are TRBV28 and TRBJ2-5; tentative D call: TRBD2 (6 bases). The CDR3 has 15 residues. The germline gives CDR1 MDHEN, CDR2 SYDVKM. Trimming cost V 3 bases and J 5 bases, with 16 bases left between them. The CDR3 DNA reads as TGTGCCAGCAGTTTCCTTATACCTCGGGAGGAGACCCAGTACTTC. It encodes CASSFLIPREETQYF.

This clonotype came up many times. This rearrangement joins TRBV7-2 to TRBJ2-4; 11 bases are a match to TRBD2. V was clipped by 4 bases and J by 1 base; unmatched bases: 15. Per the germline V gene, CDR1 is SGHTA and CDR2 is FQGNSA. This CDR3 is built from 20 residues. CDR3 residues: CASSSMPGLAAVQAKNIQYF. CDR3 nucleotides: TGTGCCAGCAGCTCCATGCCGGGACTAGCGGCCGTTCAGGCCAAAAACATTCAGTACTTC.

This clonotype was observed a handful of times. V and J are TRBV2 and TRBJ1-6; 7 bases align to TRBD1. Germline CDR1 SNHLY, CDR2 FYNNEI. There are 15 residues in the CDR3. With 7 bases clipped from V and 7 bases from J, the junction kept 10 bases outside the gene matches. CDR3 nucleotides: TGTGCCAGCATTAGACAGGGAGAAAGGAATTCACCCCTCCACTTT. Translated: CASIRQGERNSPLHF. Full variable domain (missing parts from reference TRBV2 and TRBJ1-6): EPEVTQTPSHQVTQMGQEVILRCVPISNHLYFYWYRQILGQKVEFLVSFYNNEISEKSEIFDDQFSVERPDGSNFTLKIRSTKLEDSAMYFCASIRQGERNSPLHFGNGTRLTVT.

Ten or more counts support this clonotype. This rearrangement joins TRBV2 to TRBJ2-5; 9 nucleotides agree with TRBD1. From germline, CDR1 is SNHLY and CDR2 FYNNEI. This CDR3 spans 14 amino acids. J gave up 1 base and V 6 bases, and 3 bases lay outside the gene matches. For the CDR3, the DNA is TGTGCCAGCAGGGGGGACAGGGCCCAAGAGACCCAGTACTTC. Its translation is CASRGDRAQETQYF. The variable domain in full, completed from reference TRBV2 and TRBJ2-5, reads EPEVTQTPSHQVTQMGQEVILRCVPISNHLYFYWYRQILGQKVEFLVSFYNNEISEKSEIFDDQFSVERPDGSNFTLKIRSTKLEDSAMYFCASRGDRAQETQYFGPGTRLLVL.

The CDR3 DNA is TGTGCCACCAGCGAGGGAGGGCGGGTCACAGATACGCAGTATTTT. This codes for CATSEGGRVTDTQYF. The chain has TRBV15 and TRBJ2-3; TRBD2 agrees at 7 bases. Germline V CDR1 and CDR2: LNHNV, YYDKDF (reference sequence). The CDR3 is made up of 15 amino acids. Unmatched junction bases numbered 7, after V lost 5 bases and J lost 2 bases.